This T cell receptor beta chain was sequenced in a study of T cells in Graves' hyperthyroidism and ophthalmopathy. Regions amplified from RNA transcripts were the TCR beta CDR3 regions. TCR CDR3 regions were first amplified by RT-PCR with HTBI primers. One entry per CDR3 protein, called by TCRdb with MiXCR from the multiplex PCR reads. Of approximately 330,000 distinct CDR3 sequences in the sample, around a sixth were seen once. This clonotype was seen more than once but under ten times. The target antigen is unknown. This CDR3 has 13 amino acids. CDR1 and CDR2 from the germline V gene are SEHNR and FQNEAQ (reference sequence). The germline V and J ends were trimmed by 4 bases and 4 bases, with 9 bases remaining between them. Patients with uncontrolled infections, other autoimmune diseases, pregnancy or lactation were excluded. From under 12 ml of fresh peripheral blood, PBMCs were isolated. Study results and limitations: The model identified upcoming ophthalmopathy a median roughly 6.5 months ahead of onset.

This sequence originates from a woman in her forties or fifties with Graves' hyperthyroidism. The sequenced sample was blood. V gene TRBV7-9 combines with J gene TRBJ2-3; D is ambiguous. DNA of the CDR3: TGTGCCAGCAGCTCAAGCATAGCAGATACGCAGTATTTT. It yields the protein CASSSSIADTQYF.